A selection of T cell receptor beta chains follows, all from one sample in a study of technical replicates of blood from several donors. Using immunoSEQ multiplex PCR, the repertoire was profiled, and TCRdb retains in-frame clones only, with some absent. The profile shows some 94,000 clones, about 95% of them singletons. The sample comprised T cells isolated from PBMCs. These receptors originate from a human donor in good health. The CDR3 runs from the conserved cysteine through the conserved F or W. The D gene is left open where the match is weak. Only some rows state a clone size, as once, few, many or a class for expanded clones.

CDR3 DNA: TGTGCCATCAGTGAACTCCGGGATGAAGCTTTCTTT
CDR3 protein: CAISELRDEAFF
J gene: TRBJ1-1
clone size: NA
V gene: TRBV10-3
D gene: NA

CDR3 DNA: TGTGCCAGCAGCCAAGGACAGCCCTACGAGCAGTACTTC
CDR3 protein: CASSQGQPYEQYF
J gene: TRBJ2-7
clone size: NA
V gene: TRBV28
D gene: NA

CDR3 DNA: TGTGCCAGCAGCTCACCCTCCGGGGGGAACTATGGCTACACCTTC
CDR3 protein: CASSSPSGGNYGYTF
J gene: TRBJ1-2
clone size: once
V gene: TRBV5-4
D gene: NA

CDR3 DNA: TGTGCCAGCAGCTTATCGGAGCAGCGGCGCACCGGGGAGCTGTTTTTT
CDR3 protein: CASSLSEQRRTGELFF
J gene: TRBJ2-2
clone size: NA
V gene: TRBV13
D gene: NA

CDR3 DNA: TGTGCCAGCAGTGAACAGGAGACCCAGTACTTC
CDR3 protein: CASSEQETQYF
J gene: TRBJ2-5
clone size: NA
V gene: TRBV2
D gene: NA

CDR3 DNA: TGTGCCAGCAGCTCGTATCCACAGGGGGACACTGAAGCTTTCTTT
CDR3 protein: CASSSYPQGDTEAFF
J gene: TRBJ1-1
clone size: NA
V gene: TRBV5-6
D gene: TRBD1

CDR3 DNA: TGTGCCTGGAGTACCGGGAGCAATCAGCCCCAGCATTTT
CDR3 protein: CAWSTGSNQPQHF
J gene: TRBJ1-5
clone size: NA
V gene: TRBV30
D gene: NA

CDR3 DNA: TGTGCCAGCAGCTTGCCAGGGGCGGTGTGGACTGAAGCTTTCTTT
CDR3 protein: CASSLPGAVWTEAFF
J gene: TRBJ1-1
clone size: once
V gene: TRBV5-4
D gene: NA

CDR3 DNA: TGTGCCTGCCAAGGACGGAGGACTAGCACAGATACGCAGTATTTT
CDR3 protein: CACQGRRTSTDTQYF
J gene: TRBJ2-3
clone size: NA
V gene: TRBV30
D gene: NA

CDR3 DNA: TGTGCCAGCAGTGAAGCTACTACGGCAGGACTGTCCTTGGAGCAGTACTTC
CDR3 protein: CASSEATTAGLSLEQYF
J gene: TRBJ2-7
clone size: NA
V gene: TRBV6-1
D gene: NA

CDR3 DNA: TGTGCCAGCAGCCAAGTAGCGGGATTAGACCCAGATACGCAGTATTTT
CDR3 protein: CASSQVAGLDPDTQYF
J gene: TRBJ2-3
clone size: NA
V gene: TRBV14
D gene: TRBD2

CDR3 DNA: TGCGCCAGCAGCCCTGACAGAGCCTACAATGAGCAGTTCTTC
CDR3 protein: CASSPDRAYNEQFF
J gene: TRBJ2-1
clone size: NA
V gene: TRBV4-3
D gene: NA

CDR3 DNA: TGTGCCAGTAGTATTAGTGTCGACACTGAAGCTTTCTTT
CDR3 protein: CASSISVDTEAFF
J gene: TRBJ1-1
clone size: NA
V gene: TRBV19
D gene: NA

CDR3 DNA: TGTGCCAGCAGCGTTTCTCTGACAGGGCAAGCAACTAATGAAAAACTGTTTTTT
CDR3 protein: CASSVSLTGQATNEKLFF
J gene: TRBJ1-4
clone size: NA
V gene: TRBV9
D gene: TRBD1

CDR3 DNA: TGCAGCGTTGAAGATCCTCTAGCGGGATCCTACGAGCAGTACTTC
CDR3 protein: CSVEDPLAGSYEQYF
J gene: TRBJ2-7
clone size: NA
V gene: TRBV29-1
D gene: TRBD2

CDR3 DNA: TGTGCCAGCAGCGTAGGGGGGCTAGGGACCTTACAAGGCTACGAGCAGTACTTC
CDR3 protein: CASSVGGLGTLQGYEQYF
J gene: TRBJ2-7
clone size: NA
V gene: TRBV9
D gene: NA

CDR3 DNA: TGCGCCAGCAGCCCTAAGACAGGGGTGATGGCAACTAATGAAAAACTGTTTTTT
CDR3 protein: CASSPKTGVMATNEKLFF
J gene: TRBJ1-4
clone size: NA
V gene: TRBV4-1
D gene: TRBD1

CDR3 DNA: TGCAGCGTAAGACCGGGACAGGGGGGCTACGAGCAGTACTTC
CDR3 protein: CSVRPGQGGYEQYF
J gene: TRBJ2-7
clone size: NA
V gene: TRBV29-1
D gene: TRBD1

CDR3 DNA: TGTGCCAGCAGTGAAATTGCTTTAGCGGGAGAGAGGAATGAGCAGTTCTTC
CDR3 protein: CASSEIALAGERNEQFF
J gene: TRBJ2-1
clone size: once
V gene: TRBV2
D gene: TRBD2

CDR3 DNA: TGCGCCAGCAGTGGACTACCAACAGATACGCAGTATTTT
CDR3 protein: CASSGLPTDTQYF
J gene: TRBJ2-3
clone size: once
V gene: TRBV10-1
D gene: NA

CDR3 DNA: TGTGCCAGCAGCTTAGCGGGGACAGGCCTAGGTCAGTACTTC
CDR3 protein: CASSLAGTGLGQYF
J gene: TRBJ2-7
clone size: NA
V gene: TRBV7-9
D gene: TRBD1

CDR3 DNA: TGTGCCAGCAGCTTAGCTTCACTTTCCTACGAGCAGTACTTC
CDR3 protein: CASSLASLSYEQYF
J gene: TRBJ2-7
clone size: NA
V gene: TRBV11-2
D gene: NA

CDR3 DNA: TGTGCCAGCAGTTCTCAGGGGGGACTAGCGGGCTACGAGCAGTACTTC
CDR3 protein: CASSSQGGLAGYEQYF
J gene: TRBJ2-7
clone size: NA
V gene: TRBV28
D gene: TRBD2

CDR3 DNA: TGCGCCAGCAGCTTGCCAGGGACTAGCGTTACCGATGAGCAGTTCTTC
CDR3 protein: CASSLPGTSVTDEQFF
J gene: TRBJ2-1
clone size: NA
V gene: TRBV5-1
D gene: TRBD2

CDR3 DNA: TGCGCCAGCAGCTTGGGTCTGGCAGGGGGTATGACAGATACGCAGTATTTT
CDR3 protein: CASSLGLAGGMTDTQYF
J gene: TRBJ2-3
clone size: NA
V gene: TRBV5-1
D gene: TRBD1

CDR3 DNA: TGCGCCAGCAGCCAAGGTCTACTAGCTGACCACAATGAGCAGTTCTTC
CDR3 protein: CASSQGLLADHNEQFF
J gene: TRBJ2-1
clone size: NA
V gene: TRBV4-1
D gene: NA

CDR3 DNA: TGTGCCATCAGGGGACTATCTAGCTCCTACAATGAGCAGTTCTTC
CDR3 protein: CAIRGLSSSYNEQFF
J gene: TRBJ2-1
clone size: NA
V gene: TRBV10-3
D gene: TRBD2

CDR3 DNA: TGTGCCAGCAGTTCGCTAGCGGGAGGTGGATCAGATACGCAGTATTTT
CDR3 protein: CASSSLAGGGSDTQYF
J gene: TRBJ2-3
clone size: once
V gene: TRBV28
D gene: TRBD2

CDR3 DNA: TGTGCCTGGAGTGGACAGGGTAATGAAAAACTGTTTTTT
CDR3 protein: CAWSGQGNEKLFF
J gene: TRBJ1-4
clone size: NA
V gene: TRBV30
D gene: TRBD1

CDR3 DNA: TGTGCCAGCAGTTTGGTCAGGGGGCGAGAGACCCAGTACTTC
CDR3 protein: CASSLVRGRETQYF
J gene: TRBJ2-5
clone size: NA
V gene: TRBV27
D gene: TRBD1

CDR3 DNA: TGTGCCAGTAGGTCTGGACTGGTTAGCAATCAGCCCCAGCATTTT
CDR3 protein: CASRSGLVSNQPQHF
J gene: TRBJ1-5
clone size: NA
V gene: TRBV19
D gene: NA

CDR3 DNA: TGTGCCTGGAGGCTAGCGGCCGAAGATGAGCAGTTCTTC
CDR3 protein: CAWRLAAEDEQFF
J gene: TRBJ2-1
clone size: NA
V gene: TRBV30
D gene: TRBD2

CDR3 DNA: TGTGCCAGCAGCTCTCCGGGGAATCCTAGAGCCTTTTTAGATACGCAGTATTTT
CDR3 protein: CASSSPGNPRAFLDTQYF
J gene: TRBJ2-3
clone size: NA
V gene: TRBV7-8
D gene: NA

CDR3 DNA: TGTGCCAGCACCGAAGAGTCCGGGACAGGGAGTCAGTATTTT
CDR3 protein: CASTEESGTGSQYF
J gene: TRBJ2-3
clone size: once
V gene: TRBV9
D gene: TRBD1

CDR3 DNA: TGTGCCAGCAGCCCCAGGGACAGAACTATCTTGGGCTACACCTTC
CDR3 protein: CASSPRDRTILGYTF
J gene: TRBJ1-2
clone size: NA
V gene: TRBV5-4
D gene: TRBD1

CDR3 DNA: TGTGCCAGTAGTATTTTACCGGGACACGCTTCGGGGAACAATGAGCAGTTCTTC
CDR3 protein: CASSILPGHASGNNEQFF
J gene: TRBJ2-1
clone size: NA
V gene: TRBV19
D gene: NA

CDR3 DNA: TGTGCCGGAATCTACCCCTGGACAGGGGGCTCTGGAAACACCATATATTTT
CDR3 protein: CAGIYPWTGGSGNTIYF
J gene: TRBJ1-3
clone size: NA
V gene: TRBV30
D gene: TRBD1

CDR3 DNA: TGTGCCAGCAGCTTGGACCCGGTAGCGGAAGAGACCCAGTACTTC
CDR3 protein: CASSLDPVAEETQYF
J gene: TRBJ2-5
clone size: NA
V gene: TRBV5-4
D gene: NA

CDR3 DNA: TGTGCCGTTTCAGGGCAAGATACGCAGTATTTT
CDR3 protein: CAVSGQDTQYF
J gene: TRBJ2-3
clone size: NA
V gene: TRBV10-3
D gene: NA

CDR3 DNA: TGTGCCAGTAGCGGTGGGACAGCAACTAATGAAAAACTGTTTTTT
CDR3 protein: CASSGGTATNEKLFF
J gene: TRBJ1-4
clone size: few
V gene: TRBV19
D gene: TRBD1

CDR3 DNA: TGTGCCAGCAGTTACGTGGGGGCCGGCTACACCTTC
CDR3 protein: CASSYVGAGYTF
J gene: TRBJ1-2
clone size: NA
V gene: TRBV6-5
D gene: NA

CDR3 DNA: TGTGCCACTTCTGATCAGCCCCAGCATTTT
CDR3 protein: CATSDQPQHF
J gene: TRBJ1-5
clone size: NA
V gene: TRBV2
D gene: NA

CDR3 DNA: TGCGCCAGCAGCCAAGTGGCAGCCTACAATGAGCAGTTCTTC
CDR3 protein: CASSQVAAYNEQFF
J gene: TRBJ2-1
clone size: NA
V gene: TRBV4-1
D gene: NA

CDR3 DNA: TGTGCCAGCAGTGGGCGGGGGAGAAGAGCAACTAATGAAAAACTGTTTTTT
CDR3 protein: CASSGRGRRATNEKLFF
J gene: TRBJ1-4
clone size: NA
V gene: TRBV2
D gene: NA

CDR3 DNA: TGCAGCGTTGGAGGCGGGAGCGCCTACGAGCAGTACTTC
CDR3 protein: CSVGGGSAYEQYF
J gene: TRBJ2-7
clone size: NA
V gene: TRBV29-1
D gene: TRBD2

CDR3 DNA: TGCAGCGTTGAAGTTCGGGACAGGGGTTTGGACGAGCAGTACTTC
CDR3 protein: CSVEVRDRGLDEQYF
J gene: TRBJ2-7
clone size: NA
V gene: TRBV29-1
D gene: TRBD1

CDR3 DNA: TGTGCCACCAGCAAAGGGTTTTTAGGGGACACTGAAGCTTTCTTT
CDR3 protein: CATSKGFLGDTEAFF
J gene: TRBJ1-1
clone size: NA
V gene: TRBV15
D gene: NA

CDR3 DNA: TGTGCCAGCAGTAACAGGGGGATCGGAAACACCATATATTTT
CDR3 protein: CASSNRGIGNTIYF
J gene: TRBJ1-3
clone size: NA
V gene: TRBV27
D gene: TRBD1

CDR3 DNA: TGTGCCAGCAGCTTAGCGCCGCTTTGGCGGGAGGGATCCTACGAGCAGTACTTC
CDR3 protein: CASSLAPLWREGSYEQYF
J gene: TRBJ2-7
clone size: NA
V gene: TRBV7-2
D gene: TRBD2

CDR3 DNA: TGCAGCGTTGAAGATCAGGTCAATGAAAAACTGTTTTTT
CDR3 protein: CSVEDQVNEKLFF
J gene: TRBJ1-4
clone size: NA
V gene: TRBV29-1
D gene: NA

CDR3 DNA: TGTGCCAGCAGGCAAACTCACAGGGACTATGGCTACACCTTC
CDR3 protein: CASRQTHRDYGYTF
J gene: TRBJ1-2
clone size: NA
V gene: TRBV6-5
D gene: NA

CDR3 DNA: TGCGCCAGCAGCCCGCGAGAGACAGGGAGCACAGATACGCAGTATTTT
CDR3 protein: CASSPRETGSTDTQYF
J gene: TRBJ2-3
clone size: NA
V gene: TRBV5-1
D gene: TRBD1